The clone carrying this TCR beta chain was detected a few times. The antigen is undetermined. This record belongs to a study of blood T cells in healthy people across ages. The CDR3 covers 14 residues. Unmatched junction bases numbered 9, after V lost 4 bases and J lost 3 bases. Germline V gives CDR1 DFQATT, CDR2 SNEGSKA (reference sequence). Then a second PCR, running roughly 7 to 11 cycles, was carried out with a sample-barcoded 5' primer and a J-beta primer mix. TCRdb re-derived calls from the 5' RACE reads in MiXCR, one entry per CDR3 protein. This sample yields fewer than 800,000 distinct CDR3 sequences, of which roughly 32% are seen a single time; approximately 15% belongs to the top ten. Study-level points and caveats: As naive T cell percentage varied, TCR beta diversity correlated strongly with it. The long-lived group displayed more naive CD4+ cells, plus higher diversity, than the aged donors did. Since the PBMCs were unsorted, naive and antigen-experienced cells could not be conclusively compared.

This receptor was taken from a woman of 80 years or more in good health. The sample comprised blood. V and J are TRBV20-1 and TRBJ2-7; 7 bases map to TRBD1. For the CDR3, the DNA is TGCAGTGCTACAAGGCAGGGGGATAGCTACGAGCAGTACTTC. Amino acids: CSATRQGDSYEQYF.